This T cell receptor beta chain was identified in a study of Graves' ophthalmopathy and Graves' hyperthyroidism (dated by TCRdb to between 2017 and 2018). The study in broad terms: Stable hyperthyroidism was defined as no progression to ophthalmopathy within 18 months of follow-up. After sampling, hyperthyroidism patients received methimazole starting at 30 mg daily, and ophthalmopathy patients received high-dose intravenous methylprednisolone. In total, 135 blood samples were TCR-sequenced: under 45 ophthalmopathy, around 75 hyperthyroidism and some 17 hyperthyroidism-to-ophthalmopathy patients. T-cell repertoires of thyroid tissue and blood were compared in over 5 hyperthyroidism patients. TCR beta repertoire signatures were used to distinguish Graves' ophthalmopathy from Graves' hyperthyroidism and to predict progression to ophthalmopathy. The independent validation cohort included around 19 hyperthyroidism patients plus 17 patients who later progressed from hyperthyroidism to ophthalmopathy. To explore V-J signatures that distinguish ophthalmopathy from hyperthyroidism, a discovery set of about a hundred patients was enrolled, made up of approximately 45 with ophthalmopathy and under 65 with stable hyperthyroidism.

The germline V gene encodes CDR1 SNHLY and CDR2 FYNNEI. From cysteine to phenylalanine, the CDR3 is 10 amino acids long. Of the read, only the CDR3 DNA is kept; its 30 bases are in frame from base 1. Deletion took 10 bases off V and 8 bases off J, with a span of 11 bases between the germline ends. Hyperthyroidism patients were newly diagnosed, were aged 18 to 65 years, and had a disease duration under 2 months. Anyone with other autoimmune diseases, uncontrolled infections, pregnancy or lactation was excluded from the study. Diagnosis relied on clinical symptoms, serum thyroxine, TRAb, thyroid ultrasound and orbital computed tomography. Total RNA was extracted using Trizol reagent, and RNA quality was checked on an Agilent 2100 Bioanalyzer. This clonotype was recorded many times. Its antigen remains unidentified. The sample holds no much larger clone one base away, and base qualities are not on file.

What the research found in general, with its limitations: In validation, the model predicted ophthalmopathy progression with about 70% sensitivity and roughly 78% specificity; roughly 12 predicted patients were CT-confirmed with GO in a median of approximately six months. No statistical method was used to predetermine the sample size, and group allocation was not hidden from the investigators. Most of the expanded thyroid clonotypes with a frequency above 0.001 were also detected in blood, and it was suggested that the thyroid immune response may be reflected by blood repertoires. In cross-validation, the 13-signature model distinguished ophthalmopathy from stable hyperthyroidism with 85% to 90% sensitivity and roughly 81% specificity, and in the test set the corresponding values were 80% and 75%.

TCR beta CDR3 regions were amplified from RNA transcripts for repertoire sequencing. The first round was an RT-PCR using HTBI primers with the Qiagen OneStep RT-PCR kit, and this first round was followed by a second-round multiplex PCR, then size selection and purification. The libraries underwent paired-end sequencing with 100 bp reads on an Illumina HiSeq2000. For the original study's pipeline: SOAPnuke was used to process the reads, removing any read that contained adapters or uncalled bases, had a mean Phred below 15, or lacked an exact match to the constant primer or identifier. COPE v1.2.5 was used to merge high-quality paired reads. Clonotypes were defined as unique nucleotide sequences and were aligned to IMGT TRB V, D and J references using MiTCR v1.1. The analysis was limited to V-J combinations with a frequency above 0.0001, which together covered approximately 99% of the repertoires. For each V-J combination, a TCR clonal expansion and chaos score was defined as the ratio of F50 clonal expansion to chaos observed in the TCRdist matrix. Features were reduced by Welch's t-statistics and random forest to over 10 V-J combinations, which fed a naive Bayes classifier. The Morisita-Horn index was used to measure how similar the thyroid and blood repertoires were. TCRdb passed the public sequencing reads through fastp at Q25 and MiXCR, retaining productive beta sequences. All rows with the same CDR3 protein become a single entry with the most common DNA and genes. These V and J calls originate from TCRdb's pipeline instead of the authors' own analysis. Across this sample there are around 590,000 distinct CDR3 sequences, with roughly 39% seen only once. The leading ten clones occupy 3.5% to 5% of the sample.

The source is an adult man with Graves' hyperthyroidism. The chain is assembled from TRBV2 and TRBJ1-2; the D gene remains uncertain. Sequenced input: peripheral blood or thyroid tissue (not recorded which). The CDR3 region reads CATLDRGYTF. At the DNA level, the sequence is TGTGCCACCCTAGACCGAGGCTACACCTTC.